This T cell receptor (beta chain) came from a study of OX40 agonist ivuxolimab in advanced cancers. TCRdb's table, derived via immunoSEQ multiplex PCR, lists solely in-frame clones and lacks some. The sample carries about 17,000 clones, roughly 78% recorded once. Sequenced material: CD4+ or CD8+ T cells sorted from blood, taken in a trial of the OX40 agonist ivuxolimab. This sequence originates from an adult with an advanced solid tumor such as melanoma, head and neck, liver or kidney cancer.

Here the CDR3 reads CASSPPGNWDQETQYF. CDR3 coding DNA: TGTGCCAGCAGTCCCCCTGGGAATTGGGACCAAGAGACCCAGTACTTC. This chain uses TRBV6-6 with TRBJ2-5; no definite D call. V lost 5 bases, J lost 0 bases, and 16 bases lay in between. Germline V gene data show CDR1 as MNHNY and CDR2 as SVGAGI (reference sequence). The CDR3 spans 16 residues.